These 5 T cell receptor beta chains share one sample of origin, sequenced in a study of blood T cells in healthy people across ages. Alongside a J-beta primer mix, a sample-barcoded 5' primer served in a second PCR lasting roughly 6 to 11 cycles. MiXCR, run by TCRdb on the 5' RACE reads, gives a single entry per CDR3 protein. The sample includes approximately 680,000 distinct CDR3 sequences, approximately 29% of them seen just once. The sequenced sample consisted of blood. These receptors were taken from a woman older than 75 in good health.

This clonotype was counted at least ten times. The chain combines TRBV7-9 with TRBJ1-1, with 7 nucleotides matching TRBD1. The CDR3 totals 14 residues. J was trimmed by 4 bases and V by 2 bases; bases with no gene match: 4. CDR1 SEHNR and CDR2 FQNEAQ come from the germline V gene (reference sequence). The CDR3 here is CASSLFEGATEAFF. The CDR3 DNA is TGTGCCAGCAGCTTATTCGAGGGGGCCACTGAAGCTTTCTTT.

The rearrangement uses TRBV6-1 and TRBJ1-5, with 9 bases identical to TRBD1. Trimming removed 6 bases from V and 0 bases from J; junction bases left unmatched: 9. Per germline, CDR1 MNHNS and CDR2 SASEGT. The CDR3 sequence is 17 residues long. The CDR3 DNA reads TGTGCCAGCAGGGAGGACAGGGGAGGTTATAGCAATCAGCCCCAGCATTTT. Residues: CASREDRGGYSNQPQHF.

This clonotype was seen repeatedly, ten times or more. This rearrangement joins TRBV28 to TRBJ2-3, with TRBD1 identical over 9 bases. Germline V CDR1 and CDR2: MDHEN, SYDVKM. The CDR3 has 15 amino acids. Trimming removed 6 bases from V and 4 bases from J; junction bases left unmatched: 8. The CDR3 DNA is TGTGCCAGCAGCCGCCCGGGACAGGGCTCAGATACGCAGTATTTT. It is translated as CASSRPGQGSDTQYF.

This clonotype was picked up many times. DNA of the CDR3: TGTGCCAGCAGCCCGTACCTAGCGGGGATCCTTCAAGAGACCCAGTACTTC. Encoded protein: CASSPYLAGILQETQYF. This rearrangement joins TRBV7-6 to TRBJ2-5; 9 bases are shared with TRBD2. The junction had 12 bases not matched to a gene; V was cut back by 5 bases and J by 2 bases. Germline V CDR1 and CDR2: SGHVS, FNYEAQ. The CDR3 totals 17 residues.

This clonotype was recorded many times. The chain combines TRBV7-9 with TRBJ2-7, with D hard to call. V was clipped by 5 bases and J by 4 bases, with 12 bases between them. Germline CDR1 and CDR2: SEHNR and FQNEAQ (reference sequence). This CDR3 comprises 13 residues. CDR3 sequence reads: CASSDGLGYEQYF. In DNA form, the CDR3 reads TGTGCCAGCAGCGACGGTCTCGGGTACGAGCAGTACTTC.